This TCR beta chain was found in a study of post-analysis software for immune sequencing data. Study observations and caveats: There was significantly lower normalized Chao1 diversity in multiple sclerosis patients than in controls. Compared with controls, patients had more of roughly 5 TRBV segments, including TRBV5-6, TRBV5-1 and TRBV20-1.

Notes on this clonotype: Its antigen remains unknown.

Prepared libraries of TCR beta cDNA carried unique molecular identifiers. TCRdb reprocessed the PCR reads via MiXCR and lists one record per CDR3 protein. The sample has roughly 670,000 distinct CDR3 sequences, roughly three fifths seen once. The CDR3 is 12 residues long. From germline, CDR1 is SQVTM and CDR2 ANQGSEA. V lost 4 bases to trimming and J lost 10 bases, with 14 bases between them. This chain joins TRBV29-1 and TRBJ2-1; D remains ambiguous. This sequence was found in a girl under 10 years old with multiple sclerosis. Sequenced input: blood. The CDR3 bases are TGCAGCGTTGTGACACGTTTCATAGAGCAGTTCTTC. As protein: CSVVTRFIEQFF.